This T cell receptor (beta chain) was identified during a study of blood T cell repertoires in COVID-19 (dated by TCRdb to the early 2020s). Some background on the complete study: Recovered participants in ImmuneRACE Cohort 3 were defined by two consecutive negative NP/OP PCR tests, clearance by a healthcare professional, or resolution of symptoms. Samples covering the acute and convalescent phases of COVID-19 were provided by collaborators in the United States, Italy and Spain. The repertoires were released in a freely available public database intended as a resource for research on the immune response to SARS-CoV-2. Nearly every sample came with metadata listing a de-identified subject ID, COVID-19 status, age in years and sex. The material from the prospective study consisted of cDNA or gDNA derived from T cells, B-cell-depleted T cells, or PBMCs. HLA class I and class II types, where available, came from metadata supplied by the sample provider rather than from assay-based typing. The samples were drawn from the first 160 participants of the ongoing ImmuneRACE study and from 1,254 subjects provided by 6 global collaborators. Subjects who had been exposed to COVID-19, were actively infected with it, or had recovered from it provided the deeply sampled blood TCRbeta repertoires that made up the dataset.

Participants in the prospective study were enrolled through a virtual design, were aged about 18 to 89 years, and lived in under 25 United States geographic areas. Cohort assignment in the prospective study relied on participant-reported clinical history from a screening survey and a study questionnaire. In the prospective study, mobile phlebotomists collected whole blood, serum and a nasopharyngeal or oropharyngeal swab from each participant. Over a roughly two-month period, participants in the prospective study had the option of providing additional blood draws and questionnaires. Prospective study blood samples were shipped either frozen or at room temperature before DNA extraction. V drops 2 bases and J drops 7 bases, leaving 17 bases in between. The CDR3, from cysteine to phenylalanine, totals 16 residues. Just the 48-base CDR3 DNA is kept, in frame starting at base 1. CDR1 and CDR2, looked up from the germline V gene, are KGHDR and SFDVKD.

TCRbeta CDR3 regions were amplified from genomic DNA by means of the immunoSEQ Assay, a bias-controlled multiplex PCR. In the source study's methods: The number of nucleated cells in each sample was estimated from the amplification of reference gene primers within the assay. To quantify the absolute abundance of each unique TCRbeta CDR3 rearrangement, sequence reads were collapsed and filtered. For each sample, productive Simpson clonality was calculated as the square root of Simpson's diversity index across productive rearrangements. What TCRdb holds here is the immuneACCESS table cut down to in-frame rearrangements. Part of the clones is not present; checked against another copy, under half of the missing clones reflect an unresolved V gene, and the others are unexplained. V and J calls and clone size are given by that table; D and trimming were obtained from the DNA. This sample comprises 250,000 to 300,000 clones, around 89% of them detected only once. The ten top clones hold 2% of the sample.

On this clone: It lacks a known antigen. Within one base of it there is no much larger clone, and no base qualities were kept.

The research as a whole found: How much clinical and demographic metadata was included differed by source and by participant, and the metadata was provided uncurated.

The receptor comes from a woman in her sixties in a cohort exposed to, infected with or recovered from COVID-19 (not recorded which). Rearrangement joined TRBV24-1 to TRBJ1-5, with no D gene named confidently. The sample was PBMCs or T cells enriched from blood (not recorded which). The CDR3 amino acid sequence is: CATSDSGSVVSQPQHF. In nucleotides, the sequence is TGTGCCACCAGTGATTCGGGTTCTGTGGTCTCGCAGCCCCAGCATTTT.